The source of this TCR beta chain is a study of blood T cell repertoires in COVID-19 (TCRdb year 2020). For context, the study as a whole: Samples covering the acute and convalescent phases of COVID-19 were provided by collaborators in the United States, Italy and Spain. Samples came from the ongoing ImmuneRACE study (first 160 participants) plus 1,254 subjects from 6 global collaborators. Nearly every sample came with metadata listing a de-identified subject ID, COVID-19 status, age in years and sex. The prospective study material was composed of cDNA or gDNA derived from T cells, B-cell-depleted T cells, or PBMCs. A freely available public database, intended as a resource for researchers studying the immune response to SARS-CoV-2, is where the repertoires were released. Where HLA class I and class II types were available, the types were taken from metadata supplied by the sample provider, not from assay-based typing. Deeply sampled blood TCRbeta repertoires from subjects exposed to, actively infected with, or recovered from COVID-19 were included in the dataset. The study at large found these results: Clinical and demographic metadata were provided uncurated, with the amount varying by source and participant.

Samples from volunteer blood donors who had recovered from COVID-19 were contributed by a second Seattle source. The collaborating institutions used their own protocols to collect whole blood in K2EDTA tubes. For TCRbeta analysis, collaborators shipped samples in one of three forms: frozen whole blood, isolated PBMCs, or DNA extracted from either of those sample types. TCRbeta CDR3 regions were amplified from genomic DNA using the immunoSEQ Assay, a bias-controlled multiplex PCR. Concerning the study's data processing: The number of nucleated cells in each sample was estimated by amplification of reference gene primers within the assay. To quantify the absolute abundance of each unique TCRbeta CDR3 rearrangement, sequence reads were collapsed and filtered. For each sample, productive Simpson clonality was calculated as the square root of Simpson's diversity index across productive rearrangements. The immuneACCESS repertoire file appears here via TCRdb, limited to in-frame rearrangements. These files lack a portion of the clones; in checked studies, under half of the deficit traces to unresolved V genes, and the cause of the others is not known. The V and J calls and clone size come from that table; D and trimming were worked out from the DNA. The sample contains about 300,000 clones, about 91% of them found a single time. 6.9% of the sample is taken by the ten largest.

As regards this clone: No antigen is known for it. No quality values exist for individual bases; no much larger clone is one base distant.

CDR1 and CDR2 are drawn from the germline V gene (reference sequence): LGHDT, YNNKEL. Including the terminal cysteine and phenylalanine, the CDR3 comprises 12 residues. Only CDR3 DNA is held: 36 bases, read in frame from base 1. V loses 3 bases at its end and J loses 8 bases; junction bases beyond the gene matches: 2. The receptor comes from a woman in her 30s who had recovered from COVID-19. Sample: peripheral blood. Recombination connected TRBV3-1 (or the pseudogene TRBV3-2) to TRBJ1-1; the central 8 bases match TRBD1. Here the CDR3 is given as CASSQTGEEAFF. The nucleotide sequence reads as follows: TGTGCCAGCAGCCAGACAGGGGAGGAAGCTTTCTTT.